The 26 T cell receptor beta chains given below trace back to one sample, sequenced in a study of T cell responses to AZD1222 COVID-19 vaccine. The table came from immunoSEQ multiplex PCR; TCRdb's copy has only in-frame clones and leaves some out. This table has around 100,000 clones, 80% to 90% appearing once. The sample here was peripheral blood, taken on day 0 of MenACWY control vaccination. The receptors stem from an adult in good health.

The chain links TRBV5-4 to TRBJ2-5; D is undetermined. The CDR3 extends over 13 amino acids. The germline gives CDR1 SGHNT, CDR2 YYREEE (reference sequence). V shed 3 bases and J shed 2 bases, with 8 bases lying between them. DNA for the CDR3: TGTGCCAGCAGCTGGGCTGAACAAGAGACCCAGTACTTC. Protein: CASSWAEQETQYF.

The chain has TRBV13 and TRBJ2-1; perhaps TRBD2 as D (6 bases). Germline CDR1 reads PRHDT; CDR2 reads FYEKMQ (reference sequence). The CDR3 length is 16 residues. Between the trimmed V and J ends, which lost 6 bases and 7 bases, there was a span of 22 bases. The CDR3 loop is CASRERRVAMGNEQFF. In nucleotides, the CDR3 is TGTGCCAGCAGGGAACGGAGGGTAGCGATGGGGAATGAGCAGTTCTTC.

The rearrangement uses TRBV6-1 and TRBJ2-5; a possible D gene is TRBD2 (6 bases). CDR1 is MNHNS, CDR2 SASEGT, per germline. This CDR3 is built from 13 residues. Trimming cost V 7 bases and J 5 bases, with 14 bases left between them. The CDR3 spells CASKEGVAETQYF. The CDR3 bases are TGTGCCAGCAAGGAGGGTGTGGCGGAGACCCAGTACTTC.

The chain recombines TRBV19 with TRBJ1-2, with a weak D call TRBD1 (5 bases). Between the trimmed V and J ends, which lost 5 bases and 7 bases, there was a span of 20 bases. In germline, CDR1 is LNHDA, CDR2 SQIVND (reference sequence). This CDR3 has 15 amino acids. CDR3 sequence reads: CASSSSSGGRIGYTF. In nucleotides, the CDR3 is TGTGCCAGTAGTTCCTCTTCGGGGGGGAGAATTGGCTACACCTTC.

Turning to this clone: The same CDR3 also results from other DNA sequences found in this sample. The chain couples TRBV19 to TRBJ1-1, with 8 bases matching TRBD1. Germline-derived CDR1 and CDR2 are LNHDA and SQIVND (reference sequence). V lost 5 bases, J lost 3 bases, and 2 bases stayed unmatched. The CDR3 sequence is 13 residues long. The CDR3 DNA sequence: TGTGCCAGTAGTGCGACAGGGGACACTGAAGCTTTCTTT. It encodes CASSATGDTEAFF. The whole variable domain, filled in from reference TRBV19 and TRBJ1-1, reads DGGITQSPKYLFRKEGQNVTLSCEQNLNHDAMYWYRQDPGQGLRLIYYSQIVNDFQKGDIAEGYSVSREKKESFPLTVTSAQKNPTAFYLCASSATGDTEAFFGQGTRLTVV.

The chain carries TRBV5-4 and TRBJ2-1, with TRBD2 matching over 11 bases. Germline CDR1 is SGHNT and CDR2 is YYREEE (reference sequence). Trimming took 6 bases from V and 9 from J; bases not matched to a gene: 11. The CDR3 spans 15 residues. CDR3 sequence reads: CASNLLAGASGEQFF. In DNA, the CDR3 is TGTGCCAGCAACCTACTAGCGGGAGCCTCGGGTGAGCAGTTCTTC.

The gene calls are TRBV6-5 and TRBJ2-2; the D is unclear. Germline CDR1 reads MNHEY; CDR2 reads SVGAGI. There are 13 residues in the CDR3. V lost 5 bases to trimming and J lost 7 bases, with 11 bases between them. CDR3 sequence: CASSSLADGELFF. The CDR3 bases are TGTGCCAGCAGTAGTTTAGCAGACGGGGAGCTGTTTTTT.

This rearrangement joins TRBV12-3 or TRBV12-4 to TRBJ1-1; D is undetermined. The CDR3 covers 13 residues. V gave up 3 bases and J gave up 6 bases, with 11 bases separating them. The CDR3 DNA reads as TGTGCCAGCAGTTTTGCGGGTGTCCCTGAAGCTTTCTTT. Its protein is CASSFAGVPEAFF.

The chain employs TRBV29-1 and TRBJ2-6; possible D gene TRBD1, 8 bases. CDR1 SQVTM and CDR2 ANQGSEA come from the germline V gene. The CDR3 consists of 18 residues. Trimming took off 1 base at V and 2 bases at J, with 18 bases between the two ends. CDR3 sequence reads: CSVEVGQGGWTGANVLTF. CDR3 coding DNA: TGCAGCGTTGAAGTCGGACAGGGAGGGTGGACTGGGGCCAACGTCCTGACTTTC.

This clone occurred a few times. V and J are TRBV18 and TRBJ1-1; D gene uncertain. Germline CDR1 is KGHSH and CDR2 is LQKENI. The CDR3 sequence is 15 residues long. The V end lost 4 bases, the J end lost 1 base, and 13 bases lay between the germline ends. The CDR3 coding sequence is TGTGCCAGCTCACTTGCCAGCGAGGGGAACACTGAAGCTTTCTTT. Its translation is CASSLASEGNTEAFF.

The J gene is TRBJ1-5, the V gene TRBV28; no firm D call. This CDR3 has 15 amino acids. The V gene's germline CDR1 is MDHEN and CDR2 SYDVKM. V gave up 6 bases and J gave up 0 bases, with 12 bases separating them. The CDR3 bases are TGTGCCAGCAGCCCCACGGGGAATAGCAATCAGCCCCAGCATTTT. As protein: CASSPTGNSNQPQHF. Looking up the rest from reference TRBV28 and TRBJ1-5 gives the full variable domain: DVKVTQSSRYLVKRTGEKVFLECVQDMDHENMFWYRQDPGLGLRLIYFSYDVKMKEKGDIPEGYSVSREKKERFSLILESASTNQTSMYLCASSPTGNSNQPQHFGDGTRLSIL.

The gene calls are TRBV5-5 and TRBJ1-2, with D possibly TRBD1 on 6 matching bases. The CDR3 spans 15 residues. The germline V gene encodes CDR1 SGHKS and CDR2 YYEKEE (reference sequence). Trimming stripped 0 bases from V and 0 bases from J, with 9 bases between. The CDR3 region is CASSLGGTTNYGYTF. In DNA, the CDR3 is TGTGCCAGCAGCTTGGGCGGGACAACTAACTATGGCTACACCTTC.

The chain joins TRBV5-8 to TRBJ2-3; 9 nucleotides align to TRBD1. V was clipped by 4 bases and J by 1 base; unmatched bases: 7. The CDR3 is 16 residues long. Germline values: CDR1 SGHTS, CDR2 YDEGEE. This CDR3 reads CASSLAGQGGTDTQYF. The CDR3 DNA reads as TGTGCCAGCAGCCTGGCGGGACAGGGAGGCACAGATACGCAGTATTTT.

CDR3 in DNA: TGTGCCAGCAGCCAAGAAGGGGGACATGGCTACACCTTC. It is translated as CASSQEGGHGYTF. The chain recombines TRBV3-1 (or the pseudogene TRBV3-2) with TRBJ1-2; a weak D match, TRBD1 (6 bases). Germline CDR1 reads LGHDT; CDR2 reads YNNKEL (reference sequence). Trimming cost V 0 bases and J 6 bases, with 8 bases left between them. This CDR3 spans 13 amino acids.

This clone was seen a single time. The rearrangement links TRBV6-2 or TRBV6-3 to TRBJ1-2, with 11 nucleotides matching TRBD1. CDR3 length: 16 amino acids. The V gene end was trimmed by 5 bases and the J gene end by 8 bases; junction bases not matched to a gene: 13. Germline V CDR1 and CDR2: MNHEY, SVGEGT. The CDR3 protein is CASSPPGQGGMRGYTF. DNA of the CDR3: TGTGCCAGCAGTCCCCCGGGACAGGGGGGGATGCGAGGCTACACCTTC.

The J gene is TRBJ2-1, the V gene TRBV9, with TRBD2 identical over 9 bases. CDR1 SGDLS and CDR2 YYNGEE come from the germline V gene. The CDR3 is 14 amino acids. With 3 bases clipped from V and 6 bases from J, the junction kept 4 bases outside the gene matches. DNA of the CDR3: TGTGCCAGCAGCGCTATGACTAGCGGCAATGAGCAGTTCTTC. Amino acids: CASSAMTSGNEQFF.

The table lists this clone with a few counts. The CDR3 nucleotides read TGTGCCAGCAGCCCCAGCGGGGGGGCCGAAAATGAGCAGTTCTTC. Amino acid sequence: CASSPSGGAENEQFF. This chain uses TRBV3-1 (or the pseudogene TRBV3-2) with TRBJ2-1, with 10 bases identical to TRBD2. CDR3 size: 15 residues. Trimming took 4 bases from V and 7 from J; bases not matched to a gene: 7. Germline V lookup: CDR1 LGHDT, CDR2 YNNKEL (reference sequence).

V usage is TRBV5-1 and J usage is TRBJ1-6, with 9 bases identical to TRBD1. This CDR3 comprises 14 residues. Germline V gene data show CDR1 as SGHRS and CDR2 as YFSETQ. The junction had 2 bases not matched to a gene; V was cut back by 4 bases and J by 6 bases. CDR3 residues: CASSPGQGNSPLHF. The CDR3, as DNA: TGCGCCAGCAGCCCGGGACAGGGTAATTCACCCCTCCACTTT.

The chain is built from TRBV6-2 or TRBV6-3 and TRBJ2-7; 7 bases align to TRBD1. Unmatched junction bases numbered 9, after V lost 4 bases and J lost 3 bases. The germline gives CDR1 MNHEY, CDR2 SVGEGT. This CDR3 has 15 amino acids. The CDR3 spells CASSFDWTGDYEQYF. The CDR3 DNA reads as TGTGCCAGCAGTTTCGACTGGACAGGAGACTACGAGCAGTACTTC.

This chain joins TRBV4-2 and TRBJ1-6; no firm D call. The germline V gene has CDR1 LGHNA and CDR2 YNFKEQ. This CDR3 contains 12 residues. V lost 0 bases and J 10 bases, leaving 4 bases between the germline ends. CDR3 in amino acids: CASSQEWSPLHF. The DNA for the CDR3 is TGTGCCAGCAGCCAAGAATGGTCACCCCTCCACTTT.

This clone was counted only a few times. The V call is TRBV14, the J call TRBJ1-4; D is unclear. The CDR3 is made up of 13 amino acids. From germline, CDR1 is SGHDN and CDR2 FVKESK. Trimming took 5 bases from V and 6 from J, leaving 10 bases between them. This CDR3 is CASSGRDYEKLFF. The DNA for the CDR3 is TGTGCCAGCAGCGGGAGGGATTATGAAAAACTGTTTTTT.

The chain combines TRBV2 with TRBJ2-3; D unresolved. CDR1 SNHLY and CDR2 FYNNEI come from the germline V gene. Trimming stripped 3 bases from V and 11 bases from J, with 15 bases between. The CDR3 loop spans 13 amino acids. The CDR3 DNA reads TGTGCCAGCAGTGAGGGCTATCGCAGTGAGCAGTATTTT. This codes for CASSEGYRSEQYF. The whole variable domain, filled in from reference TRBV2 and TRBJ2-3, reads EPEVTQTPSHQVTQMGQEVILRCVPISNHLYFYWYRQILGQKVEFLVSFYNNEISEKSEIFDDQFSVERPDGSNFTLKIRSTKLEDSAMYFCASSEGYRSEQYFGPGTRLTVL.

The J gene is TRBJ2-7, the V gene TRBV7-9; possibly TRBD1 for D (6 bases). Germline V gene sequence: CDR1 SEHNR, CDR2 FQNEAQ (reference sequence). There are 12 residues in the CDR3. V lost 5 bases, J lost 6 bases, and 11 bases lay in between. The CDR3 coding sequence is TGTGCCAGCAGCCTCAGGGGAAGCGAGCAGTACTTC. Protein sequence: CASSLRGSEQYF.

The V gene is TRBV19, the J gene TRBJ2-3, with D perhaps being TRBD1 or TRBD2 (6 bases each). The ends were cut back, 5 bases at V and 2 bases at J, with 8 bases in the middle. Germline V lookup: CDR1 LNHDA, CDR2 SQIVND (reference sequence). This CDR3 is 13 amino acids long. The CDR3 DNA sequence: TGTGCCAGTAGTGCGGGACACACAGATACGCAGTATTTT. As protein: CASSAGHTDTQYF.

The chain has TRBV5-1 and TRBJ2-1; TRBD2 aligns across 10 bases. The CDR3 has 15 amino acids. V lost 3 bases and J lost 6; bases outside the gene matches: 6. Germline V lookup: CDR1 SGHRS, CDR2 YFSETQ. CDR3 sequence reads: CASSSGGTSVNEQFF. The DNA of the CDR3 is TGCGCCAGCAGCTCGGGTGGGACTAGCGTCAATGAGCAGTTCTTC.

The chain links TRBV19 to TRBJ2-1; D gene ambiguous. This CDR3 region has 11 residues. Trimming took 5 bases from V and 10 from J, leaving 9 bases between them. The germline CDR1 and CDR2 sequences are LNHDA and SQIVND (reference sequence). CDR3 amino acids: CASSGGFEQFF. For the CDR3, the DNA is TGTGCCAGTAGTGGTGGGTTCGAGCAGTTCTTC.